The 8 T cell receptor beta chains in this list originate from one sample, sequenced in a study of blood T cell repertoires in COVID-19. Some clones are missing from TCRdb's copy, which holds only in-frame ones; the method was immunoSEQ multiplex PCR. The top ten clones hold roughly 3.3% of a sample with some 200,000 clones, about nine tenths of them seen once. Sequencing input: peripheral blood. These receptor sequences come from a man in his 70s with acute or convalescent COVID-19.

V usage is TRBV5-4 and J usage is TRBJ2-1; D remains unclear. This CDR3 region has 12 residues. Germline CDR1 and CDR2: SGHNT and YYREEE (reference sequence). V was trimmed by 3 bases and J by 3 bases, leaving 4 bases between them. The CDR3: CASSSFYNEQFF. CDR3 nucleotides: TGTGCCAGCAGCTCTTTCTACAATGAGCAGTTCTTC.

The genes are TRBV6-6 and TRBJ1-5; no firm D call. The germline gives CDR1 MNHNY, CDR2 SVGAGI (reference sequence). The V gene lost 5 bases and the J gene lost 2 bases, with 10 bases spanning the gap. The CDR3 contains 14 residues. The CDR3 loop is CASSHPAGNQPQHF. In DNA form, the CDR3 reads TGTGCCAGCAGTCACCCGGCGGGCAATCAGCCCCAGCATTTT.

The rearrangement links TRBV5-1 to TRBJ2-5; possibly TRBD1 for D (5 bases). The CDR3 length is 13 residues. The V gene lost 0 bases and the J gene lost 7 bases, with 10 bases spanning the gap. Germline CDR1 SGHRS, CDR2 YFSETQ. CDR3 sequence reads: CASSLADQGTQYF. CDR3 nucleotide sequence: TGCGCCAGCAGCTTGGCAGATCAGGGGACCCAGTACTTC.

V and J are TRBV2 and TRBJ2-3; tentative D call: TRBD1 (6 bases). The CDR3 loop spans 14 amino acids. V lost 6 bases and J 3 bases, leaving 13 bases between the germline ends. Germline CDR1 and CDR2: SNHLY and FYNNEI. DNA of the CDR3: TGTGCCAGCAGGAGACAGGTTCGGACAGATACGCAGTATTTT. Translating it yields CASRRQVRTDTQYF.

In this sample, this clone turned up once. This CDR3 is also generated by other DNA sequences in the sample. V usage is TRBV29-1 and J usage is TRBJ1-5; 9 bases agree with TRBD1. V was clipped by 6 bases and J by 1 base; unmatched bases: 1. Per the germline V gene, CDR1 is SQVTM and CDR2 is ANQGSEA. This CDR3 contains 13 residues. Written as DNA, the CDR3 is TGCAGCGTCGGACAGGGGAGCAATCAGCCCCAGCATTTT. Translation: CSVGQGSNQPQHF.

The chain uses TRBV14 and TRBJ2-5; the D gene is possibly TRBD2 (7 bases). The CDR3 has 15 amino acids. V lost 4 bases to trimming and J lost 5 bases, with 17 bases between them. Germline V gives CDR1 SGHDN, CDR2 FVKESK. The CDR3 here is CASSRTPRGGETQYF. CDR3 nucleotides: TGTGCCAGCAGCCGGACCCCCAGGGGAGGGGAGACCCAGTACTTC.

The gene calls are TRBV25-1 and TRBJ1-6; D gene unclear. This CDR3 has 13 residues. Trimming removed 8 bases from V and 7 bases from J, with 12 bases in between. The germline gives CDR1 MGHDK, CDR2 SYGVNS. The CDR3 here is CASHENGNSPLHF. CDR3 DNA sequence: TGTGCCAGCCACGAGAACGGGAATTCACCCCTCCACTTT.

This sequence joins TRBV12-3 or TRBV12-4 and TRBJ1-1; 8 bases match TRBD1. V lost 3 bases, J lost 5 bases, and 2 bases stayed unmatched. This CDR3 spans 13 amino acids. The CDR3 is CASSFQGATEAFF. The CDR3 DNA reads TGTGCCAGCAGTTTCCAGGGGGCGACTGAAGCTTTCTTT.